This TCR beta chain stems from a study of beta chain features in type 1 diabetes. Overall study context: Patients shared similar age, gender and cell yields with healthy donors. Findings of the study overall: The study notes PCR might favor shorter templates equally in patients and controls. Fewer junction insertions and more nucleotide deletions appeared in type 1 diabetes patients. Since sequencing was performed on cDNA, cells with high TCR expression could be over-represented.

The investigators reverse transcribed all of the isolated RNA, so they sequenced expressed TCRB transcripts. Clones were read by immunoSEQ multiplex PCR, and TCRdb kept only the in-frame ones, dropping some. The table shows under 250,000 clones, with 25% to 35% occurring only once. About this clone itself: What it recognizes is unknown.

Trimming took off 5 bases at V and 4 bases at J, with 15 bases between the two ends. This CDR3 is built from 16 residues. Germline V gene lookup returns CDR1 SGHVS and CDR2 FQNEAQ. The TCR was taken from a man between 25 and 39 years old in good health. The sample consisted of central memory CD4+ T cells from blood. This chain joins TRBV7-8 and TRBJ2-6, with D perhaps matching TRBD2 (6 bases). CDR3 protein: CASSETGVTGANVLTF. Written as DNA, the CDR3 is TGTGCCAGCAGCGAGACGGGGGTTACCGGGGCCAACGTCCTGACTTTC.